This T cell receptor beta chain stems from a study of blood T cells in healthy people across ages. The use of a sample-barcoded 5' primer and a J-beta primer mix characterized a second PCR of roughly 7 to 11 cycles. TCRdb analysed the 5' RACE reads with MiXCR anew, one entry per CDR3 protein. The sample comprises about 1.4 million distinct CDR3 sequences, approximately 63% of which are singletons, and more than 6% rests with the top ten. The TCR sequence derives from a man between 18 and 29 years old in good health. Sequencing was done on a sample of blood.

Here the CDR3 reads CSADTANTGELFF. CDR3 sequence (DNA): TGCAGTGCGGACACCGCGAACACCGGGGAGCTGTTTTTT. The rearrangement links TRBV20-1 to TRBJ2-2; tentative D call: TRBD1 (5 bases). CDR3 length equals 13 residues. Germline V gene sequence: CDR1 DFQATT, CDR2 SNEGSKA (reference sequence). Trimming removed 6 bases at V and 0 bases at J, with 8 bases between.